What follows are 30 T cell receptor beta chains derived from one specimen sequenced in a study of OX40 agonist ivuxolimab in advanced cancers. The data were produced by immunoSEQ multiplex PCR, yet TCRdb's version contains in-frame clones alone and is incomplete. The table has roughly 86,000 clones, 90% to 95% seen once. Material: CD4+ or CD8+ T cells sorted from blood, obtained in a trial of the OX40 agonist ivuxolimab. The receptors were sampled from an adult with an advanced solid tumor such as melanoma, head and neck, liver or kidney cancer.

This chain links TRBV27 with TRBJ2-2, with D perhaps matching TRBD1 (6 bases). Germline lookup yields CDR1 MNHEY and CDR2 SMNVEV (reference sequence). Trimming took 2 bases from V and 7 from J, leaving 14 bases between them. This CDR3 comprises 15 residues. The CDR3 here is CASSLGAGVGGELFF. The CDR3 DNA is TGTGCCAGCAGTTTAGGGGCAGGGGTGGGCGGGGAGCTGTTTTTT.

The rearrangement uses TRBV18 and TRBJ1-1; 7 bases are shared with TRBD1. Germline V gene sequence: CDR1 KGHSH, CDR2 LQKENI. The CDR3 contains 14 residues. After removal of 6 bases from V and 4 bases from J, the junction contained 8 bases not matched to a gene. CDR3: CASSRQGVGTEAFF. The CDR3, as DNA: TGTGCCAGCTCCCGCCAGGGGGTCGGCACTGAAGCTTTCTTT.

This chain connects TRBV28 to TRBJ2-7, with 10 bases that match TRBD1. The CDR3 loop spans 14 amino acids. The germline V gene encodes CDR1 MDHEN and CDR2 SYDVKM. The trim removed 10 bases at V and 4 bases at J, leaving 10 bases unmatched. As DNA, the CDR3 is TGTGCCACCTACCCCGGGACAGGGGCTTACGAGCAGTACTTC. Residues: CATYPGTGAYEQYF. Full variable domain (missing parts from reference TRBV28 and TRBJ2-7): DVKVTQSSRYLVKRTGEKVFLECVQDMDHENMFWYRQDPGLGLRLIYFSYDVKMKEKGDIPEGYSVSREKKERFSLILESASTNQTSMYLCATYPGTGAYEQYFGPGTRLTVT.

This sequence joins TRBV30 and TRBJ2-5; 7 bases are shared with TRBD2. Germline assignment: CDR1 GTSNPN and CDR2 SVGIG (reference sequence). CDR3 length: 15 residues. The trim removed 4 bases at V and 2 bases at J, leaving 10 bases unmatched. The CDR3 DNA reads as TGTGCCTGGACCCCTGGCGGGAGCGGGCAAGAGACCCAGTACTTC. Amino acid sequence: CAWTPGGSGQETQYF. The full variable domain, in which reference TRBV30 and TRBJ2-5 provide the parts outside the CDR3, is SQTIHQWPATLVQPVGSPLSLECTVEGTSNPNLYWYRQAAGRGLQLLFYSVGIGQISSEVPQNLSASRPQDRQFILSSKKLLLSDSGFYLCAWTPGGSGQETQYFGPGTRLLVL.

V is TRBV6-5 and J is TRBJ2-6, with no clear D. The V gene's germline CDR1 is MNHEY and CDR2 SVGAGI. This CDR3 has 13 residues. Trimming removed 6 bases at V and 1 base at J, with 4 bases between. The CDR3 is CASRGSGANVLTF. The CDR3 DNA reads as TGTGCCAGCAGGGGTTCTGGGGCCAACGTCCTGACTTTC.

This clone is a singleton in its sample. One end of the junction varies from germline; a read error may be responsible. The chain employs TRBV6-1 and TRBJ1-2; TRBD1 matches at 8 bases. Germline CDR1 and CDR2: MNHNS and SASEGT. The CDR3 is made up of 15 amino acids. CDR3 sequence: CASAPQLTGANGCTF. The DNA of the CDR3 is TGTGCCAGCGCTCCCCAGCTGACAGGGGCAAATGGCTGCACCTTC.

The rearrangement uses TRBV28 and TRBJ2-7; no reliable D call. This CDR3 comprises 16 residues. Germline lookup yields CDR1 MDHEN and CDR2 SYDVKM. Trimming took off 5 bases at V and 0 bases at J, with 17 bases between the two ends. CDR3 nucleotides: TGTGCCAGCAGTGGGATTATAGGGCGCAGCTCCTACGAGCAGTACTTC. Translating it yields CASSGIIGRSSYEQYF.

The genes are TRBV6-4 and TRBJ1-5; D gene ambiguous. Germline values: CDR1 MRHNA, CDR2 SNTAGT. This CDR3 contains 16 residues. The germline V and J ends were trimmed by 0 bases and 5 bases, with 14 bases remaining between them. The CDR3 here is CASSDSKGQAYQPQHF. CDR3 sequence (DNA): TGTGCCAGCAGTGACTCGAAAGGCCAAGCTTATCAGCCCCAGCATTTT.

The rearrangement links TRBV7-8 to TRBJ1-2; a possible D gene is TRBD1 (5 bases). Trimming cost V 5 bases and J 4 bases, with 14 bases left between them. Germline CDR1 reads SGHVS; CDR2 reads FQNEAQ. The CDR3 runs to 14 residues. The CDR3 nucleotides read TGTGCCAGCAGCCCTGTGACAAGGGGCTATGGCTACACCTTC. Its protein is CASSPVTRGYGYTF. The full variable domain, its missing parts supplied by reference TRBV7-8 and TRBJ1-2, is GAGVSQSPRYKVAKRGQDVALRCDPISGHVSLFWYQQALGQGPEFLTYFQNEAQLDKSGLPSDRFFAERPEGSVSTLKIQRTQQEDSAVYLCASSPVTRGYGYTFGSGTRLTVV.

The V call is TRBV21-1, the J call TRBJ1-3. TRBV21-1 is tagged as a pseudogene. The CDR3 totals 16 residues. The DNA for the CDR3 is TGTGCCAGCAGCATCCCCCGAGGGGACTCTGGAAACACCATATATTTT. This translates into CASSIPRGDSGNTIYF.

V usage is TRBV6-5 and J usage is TRBJ1-2; D gene ambiguous. Trimming pared 2 bases from V and 2 bases from J, leaving 12 bases between. Per germline, CDR1 MNHEY and CDR2 SVGAGI. The CDR3 is 15 amino acids. CDR3 residues: CASSYASGGNYGYTF. Written as DNA, the CDR3 is TGTGCCAGCAGTTACGCCTCTGGCGGGAACTATGGCTACACCTTC.

The chain joins TRBV2 to TRBJ1-2; the D is unclear. V lost 8 bases and J lost 4, with 14 bases in between. This CDR3 comprises 13 residues. CDR1 and CDR2 from the germline V gene are SNHLY and FYNNEI. This CDR3 reads CASGQAAGYGYTF. Written as DNA, the CDR3 is TGTGCCAGCGGCCAGGCCGCTGGCTATGGCTACACCTTC.

This sequence joins TRBV7-2 and TRBJ2-1; unclear D gene. Trimming removed 6 bases from V and 7 bases from J, with 22 bases in between. CDR1 SGHTA and CDR2 FQGNSA come from the germline V gene. The CDR3 has 16 amino acids. The CDR3 bases are TGTGCCAGCAGACCCGGCTTGGCTAGTTTGGATAATGAGCAGTTCTTC. It encodes CASRPGLASLDNEQFF.

The J gene is TRBJ1-2, the V gene TRBV5-1; tentative D call: TRBD1 (5 bases). Germline-derived CDR1 and CDR2 are SGHRS and YFSETQ. CDR3 length: 14 amino acids. V was cut by 2 bases and J by 6 bases, with 14 bases left in between. The DNA of the CDR3 is TGCGCCAGCAGCTTTGGGACCGGATACGATGGCTACACCTTC. Residues: CASSFGTGYDGYTF.

The count of this clone is one. The CDR3 region is CASSGQSYTEAFF. The CDR3 nucleotides read TGTGCCAGCAGTGGACAGTCTTACACTGAAGCTTTCTTT. This chain links TRBV6-5 with TRBJ1-1, with D possibly matching TRBD1 (6 bases). Germline CDR1 MNHEY, CDR2 SVGAGI. Trimming cost V 5 bases and J 3 bases, with 10 bases left between them. The CDR3 covers 13 residues.

CDR3: CASRPGTSLYEQYF. In DNA form, the CDR3 reads TGTGCCAGCAGACCCGGGACTAGCCTTTACGAGCAGTACTTC. This chain connects TRBV6-5 to TRBJ2-5, with 9 positions matching TRBD2. The tail of the sequence fits TRBJ2-7 better, so the J call may be wrong. CDR1 is MNHEY, CDR2 SVGAGI, per germline. The CDR3 has 14 amino acids.

V usage is TRBV27 and J usage is TRBJ2-1, with 7 positions matching TRBD2. This CDR3 spans 15 amino acids. CDR1 is MNHEY, CDR2 SMNVEV, per germline (reference sequence). V dropped 6 bases and J dropped 0; count of bases not matched to a gene: 5. CDR3 protein: CASSQLAISYNEQFF. CDR3 nucleotides: TGTGCCAGCAGCCAACTAGCGATCTCCTACAATGAGCAGTTCTTC.

The V call is TRBV7-2, the J call TRBJ2-7; D uncertain. Germline CDR1 and CDR2: SGHTA and FQGNSA. The CDR3 contains 15 residues. Trimming pared 1 base from V and 2 bases from J, leaving 12 bases between. In DNA, the CDR3 is TGTGCCAGCAGCTTAGAATGGGCGGCCACCTACGAGCAGTACTTC. Protein sequence: CASSLEWAATYEQYF.

V usage is TRBV19 and J usage is TRBJ1-6, with D unclear. Looked up from germline, CDR1 is LNHDA and CDR2 is SQIVND (reference sequence). V dropped 11 bases and J dropped 7 bases, with 15 bases sitting between them. The CDR3 is 13 residues long. In DNA, the CDR3 is TGTGCCTCTGGGAGGCGGCTAAATTCACCCCTCCACTTT. The encoded protein is CASGRRLNSPLHF.

This chain links TRBV19 with TRBJ2-1, with D perhaps matching TRBD1 (6 bases). V lost 4 bases and J lost 6, with 22 bases in between. The CDR3 has 17 amino acids. From germline, CDR1 is LNHDA and CDR2 SQIVND (reference sequence). The CDR3 DNA reads as TGTGCCAGTAGTACCTTCCTTACAGGGACCCGAGGCAATGAGCAGTTCTTC. This codes for CASSTFLTGTRGNEQFF.

V usage is TRBV6-5 and J usage is TRBJ2-2; no clear D. Germline CDR1 MNHEY, CDR2 SVGAGI. V was trimmed by 3 bases and J by 5 bases, leaving 13 bases between them. There are 15 residues in the CDR3. In DNA form, the CDR3 reads TGTGCCAGCAGTTATTCCACGCACGGAACCGGGGAGCTGTTTTTT. It translates to CASSYSTHGTGELFF.

The chain employs TRBV7-2 and TRBJ2-7, with a tentative D call TRBD1 (6 bases). This CDR3 has 14 amino acids. The germline gives CDR1 SGHTA, CDR2 FQGNSA. The germline V and J ends were trimmed by 5 bases and 5 bases, with 16 bases remaining between them. CDR3 nucleotides: TGTGCCAGCAGCCACACAGGGAACGACCACGAGCAGTACTTC. Protein: CASSHTGNDHEQYF.

The chain recombines TRBV28 with TRBJ1-5; D call uncertain. The germline V and J ends were trimmed by 5 bases and 8 bases, with 10 bases remaining between them. Germline loops: CDR1 MDHEN, CDR2 SYDVKM. This CDR3 has 12 amino acids. CDR3 sequence (DNA): TGTGCCAGCAGTCCCCATGGGAAGCCCCAGCATTTT. It specifies CASSPHGKPQHF.

The chain carries TRBV7-9 and TRBJ2-7; the match to TRBD2 covers 8 bases. CDR1 SEHNR and CDR2 FQNEAQ come from the germline V gene (reference sequence). There are 15 residues in the CDR3. With V trimmed by 0 bases and J by 5 bases, 6 bases remained unmatched. The CDR3 protein is CASSLAAGGGHEQYF. The CDR3 nucleotides read TGTGCCAGCAGCTTAGCGGCGGGGGGCGGCCACGAGCAGTACTTC.

The J gene is TRBJ2-7, the V gene TRBV30; the D gene is possibly TRBD1 (6 bases). The CDR3 is made up of 12 amino acids. The germline V gene encodes CDR1 GTSNPN and CDR2 SVGIG (reference sequence). The CDR3 loop is CALEGQTYEQYF. The CDR3 nucleotides read TGTGCTCTCGAAGGACAGACCTACGAGCAGTACTTC.

This rearrangement joins TRBV7-2 to TRBJ2-2; D gene uncertain. This CDR3 is 15 amino acids long. The germline gives CDR1 SGHTA, CDR2 FQGNSA. Trimming stripped 4 bases from V and 1 base from J, with 10 bases between. As DNA, the CDR3 is TGTGCCAGCAGCTCAACGACGGGGAACACCGGGGAGCTGTTTTTT. Residues: CASSSTTGNTGELFF.

The genes are TRBV5-4 and TRBJ2-5; 7 bases agree with TRBD1. V was clipped by 4 bases and J by 3 bases; unmatched bases: 6. The CDR3 is 14 amino acids. Germline assignment: CDR1 SGHNT and CDR2 YYREEE (reference sequence). The CDR3 protein is CASSLRDSKETQYF. For the CDR3, the DNA is TGTGCCAGCAGCCTACGGGACAGCAAAGAGACCCAGTACTTC.

A single count supports this clone. The rearrangement joins TRBV29-1 to TRBJ2-7; TRBD1 matches 7 bases. Germline V gene data show CDR1 as SQVTM and CDR2 as ANQGSEA. The V segment lost 3 bases and the J segment 2 bases; nucleotides outside the gene matches: 10. The CDR3 is 15 residues long. The CDR3: CSVEDPQTGPYEQYF. CDR3 DNA: TGCAGCGTTGAGGACCCCCAGACAGGGCCCTACGAGCAGTACTTC.

This chain joins TRBV28 and TRBJ2-4; D possibly corresponds to TRBD2 (6 bases). The CDR3 length is 16 residues. CDR1 and CDR2 (germline): MDHEN, SYDVKM. V lost 7 bases and J lost 0, with 16 bases in between. The CDR3 DNA is TGTGCCAGCATGACGCGGGGACGGCTAGCCAAAAACATTCAGTACTTC. It encodes CASMTRGRLAKNIQYF.

The chain recombines TRBV4-2 with TRBJ2-5; 9 nucleotides align to TRBD1. The CDR3 totals 16 residues. V trimming: 3 bases; J trimming: 2 bases; junction bases outside the gene matches: 7. Germline V CDR1 and CDR2: LGHNA, YNFKEQ. DNA of the CDR3: TGTGCCAGCAGCCACCTGGGACAGGGTGGACAAGAGACCCAGTACTTC. Translated, it gives CASSHLGQGGQETQYF.